The rows below give T cell receptor beta chains drawn from one sample of a study of cytomegalovirus exposure and HLA in healthy donors. Assay: immunoSEQ multiplex PCR; the TCRdb copy retains only in-frame clones and omits some. The table lists fewer than 100,000 clones, roughly three quarters of them singletons, with less than 10% in the top ten. Sequences were obtained from PBMCs. The source is a female donor in good health and CMV-seronegative. Each CDR3 is given with its conserved first and last residue. The D gene is left open where the match is weak. Only some rows state a clone size, as once, few, many or a class for expanded clones.

v_call: TRBV6-8
j_call: TRBJ1-1
clone_size: -
d_call: -
cdr3_aa: CASSYEAEKNTEAFF
cdr3_nt: TGTGCCAGCAGTTACGAGGCAGAAAAAAACACTGAAGCTTTCTTT

v_call: TRBV6-5
j_call: TRBJ1-1
clone_size: once
d_call: -
cdr3_aa: CASSYQQQGTEAFF
cdr3_nt: TGTGCCAGCAGTTACCAACAACAGGGTACTGAAGCTTTCTTT

v_call: TRBV29-1
j_call: TRBJ1-4
clone_size: -
d_call: -
cdr3_aa: CSVEDRGTTNEKLFF
cdr3_nt: TGCAGCGTTGAAGATCGCGGGACAACTAATGAAAAACTGTTTTTT

v_call: TRBV18
j_call: TRBJ1-6
clone_size: -
d_call: TRBD1
cdr3_aa: CASSPTGQRDNSPLHF
cdr3_nt: TGTGCCAGCTCACCAACGGGACAGCGAGATAATTCACCCCTCCACTTT

v_call: TRBV5-4
j_call: TRBJ2-1
clone_size: -
d_call: -
cdr3_aa: CASSLGGGAGNNEQFF
cdr3_nt: TGTGCCAGCAGCTTGGGGGGGGGCGCGGGGAACAATGAGCAGTTCTTC

v_call: TRBV11-3
j_call: TRBJ1-1
clone_size: -
d_call: TRBD1
cdr3_aa: CASSLGQGAQAFF
cdr3_nt: TGTGCCAGCAGCTTAGGACAGGGTGCGCAAGCTTTCTTT

v_call: TRBV5-1
j_call: TRBJ1-1
clone_size: few
d_call: TRBD1
cdr3_aa: CASSPTGGENTEAFF
cdr3_nt: TGCGCCAGCAGCCCGACAGGGGGCGAAAACACTGAAGCTTTCTTT

v_call: TRBV5-6
j_call: TRBJ1-2
clone_size: few
d_call: -
cdr3_aa: CASSLSRTRTF
cdr3_nt: TGTGCCAGCAGCTTGAGCCGTACTAGGACCTTC

v_call: TRBV7-7
j_call: TRBJ2-1
clone_size: -
d_call: TRBD2
cdr3_aa: CASSPELAAYNEQFF
cdr3_nt: TGTGCTAGCAGCCCAGAACTAGCGGCGTACAATGAGCAGTTCTTC

v_call: TRBV7-3
j_call: TRBJ2-3
clone_size: -
d_call: -
cdr3_aa: CASSLTGTPNTDTQYF
cdr3_nt: TGTGCCAGCAGCTTAACAGGGACACCGAACACAGATACGCAGTATTTT

v_call: TRBV19
j_call: TRBJ2-4
clone_size: -
d_call: TRBD2
cdr3_aa: CASNVLAGSNKNIQYF
cdr3_nt: TGTGCCAGTAATGTACTAGCGGGATCTAACAAAAACATTCAGTACTTC

v_call: TRBV4-3
j_call: TRBJ1-5
clone_size: -
d_call: TRBD1
cdr3_aa: CASSQDRGGQPQHF
cdr3_nt: TGCGCCAGCAGCCAGGACAGGGGGGGACAGCCCCAGCATTTT

v_call: TRBV7-3
j_call: TRBJ2-3
clone_size: -
d_call: TRBD2
cdr3_aa: CASSFLAGGTDTQYF
cdr3_nt: TGTGCCAGCAGCTTTCTAGCGGGGGGTACAGATACGCAGTATTTT

v_call: TRBV28
j_call: TRBJ2-7
clone_size: -
d_call: TRBD1
cdr3_aa: CASRPDRVSYEQYF
cdr3_nt: TGTGCCAGCAGACCCGACAGGGTCTCATACGAGCAGTACTTC

v_call: TRBV6-5
j_call: TRBJ1-1
clone_size: -
d_call: TRBD1
cdr3_aa: CASKSLRGPVEAFF
cdr3_nt: TGTGCCAGCAAGTCGCTAAGGGGGCCGGTTGAAGCTTTCTTT

v_call: TRBV10-1
j_call: TRBJ2-1
clone_size: -
d_call: TRBD2
cdr3_aa: CASSDLAGAGAKYNEQFF
cdr3_nt: TGCGCCAGCAGTGATCTAGCGGGGGCAGGCGCGAAGTACAATGAGCAGTTCTTC

v_call: TRBV2
j_call: TRBJ2-1
clone_size: -
d_call: -
cdr3_aa: CASSLLGNEQFF
cdr3_nt: TGTGCCAGCAGTCTACTAGGGAATGAGCAGTTCTTC

v_call: TRBV7-3
j_call: TRBJ2-7
clone_size: once
d_call: -
cdr3_aa: CASSLIFPGEQYF
cdr3_nt: TGTGCCAGCAGCTTAATATTCCCCGGCGAGCAGTACTTC

v_call: TRBV7-9
j_call: TRBJ1-2
clone_size: -
d_call: -
cdr3_aa: CSSSSPGKSNYGYTF
cdr3_nt: TGTTCCAGCAGCTCCCCCGGGAAATCTAACTATGGCTACACCTTC

v_call: TRBV10-1
j_call: TRBJ2-1
clone_size: -
d_call: TRBD1
cdr3_aa: CASSEEGTGGEQFF
cdr3_nt: TGCGCCAGCAGTGAGGAAGGGACAGGGGGCGAGCAGTTCTTC

v_call: TRBV7-2
j_call: TRBJ2-7
clone_size: few
d_call: TRBD1
cdr3_aa: CASSRDRWSYEQYF
cdr3_nt: TGTGCCAGCAGCCGGGACAGATGGTCCTACGAGCAGTACTTC

v_call: TRBV30
j_call: TRBJ2-1
clone_size: -
d_call: -
cdr3_aa: CAWRAGRTYEQFF
cdr3_nt: TGTGCCTGGAGAGCCGGGAGAACGTACGAGCAGTTCTTC

v_call: TRBV6-6
j_call: TRBJ2-7
clone_size: -
d_call: TRBD1
cdr3_aa: CASLKRTGNEQYF
cdr3_nt: TGTGCCAGCCTAAAACGGACAGGGAACGAGCAGTACTTC

v_call: TRBV27
j_call: TRBJ2-7
clone_size: -
d_call: -
cdr3_aa: CASSSDPGYEQYF
cdr3_nt: TGTGCCAGCAGTTCCGACCCGGGCTACGAGCAGTACTTC

v_call: TRBV28
j_call: TRBJ1-3
clone_size: -
d_call: -
cdr3_aa: CASSLYPFGALSGNTIYF
cdr3_nt: TGTGCCAGCAGTTTATATCCGTTTGGGGCCCTCTCTGGAAACACCATATATTTT

v_call: TRBV7-9
j_call: TRBJ2-7
clone_size: -
d_call: -
cdr3_aa: CASGASYEQYF
cdr3_nt: TGTGCCAGTGGGGCGTCCTACGAGCAGTACTTC

v_call: TRBV6-5
j_call: TRBJ2-1
clone_size: -
d_call: -
cdr3_aa: CASRSGHEQFF
cdr3_nt: TGTGCCAGCAGGAGCGGCCATGAGCAGTTCTTC

v_call: TRBV19
j_call: TRBJ2-1
clone_size: few
d_call: TRBD2
cdr3_aa: CASSIEGRFGPIDGRNYNEQFF
cdr3_nt: TGTGCCAGTAGTATTGAGGGGCGCTTTGGCCCGATTGACGGGAGGAACTACAATGAGCAGTTCTTC

v_call: TRBV19
j_call: TRBJ1-3
clone_size: -
d_call: -
cdr3_aa: CASSIGGTGNTIYF
cdr3_nt: TGTGCCAGTAGTATTGGGGGGACCGGAAACACCATATATTTT

v_call: TRBV27
j_call: TRBJ1-4
clone_size: -
d_call: TRBD1
cdr3_aa: CASRLGTADEKLFF
cdr3_nt: TGTGCCAGCAGACTCGGGACAGCCGATGAAAAACTGTTTTTT

v_call: TRBV27
j_call: TRBJ1-3
clone_size: few
d_call: -
cdr3_aa: CASSSIRSGNTIYF
cdr3_nt: TGTGCCAGCAGTTCTATCCGCTCTGGAAACACCATATATTTT

v_call: TRBV5-4
j_call: TRBJ1-1
clone_size: few
d_call: TRBD1
cdr3_aa: CASSDRVTPNTEAFF
cdr3_nt: TGTGCCAGCAGCGACAGGGTTACGCCGAACACTGAAGCTTTCTTT